The source of this T cell receptor beta chain is a study of shared clonotypes between healthy human individuals. The study's findings and limits: Represented genetic and exposure-history diversity was restricted by having few donors.

A remark on this clone: Its antigen is still unknown.

With 4 bases removed from V and 5 bases from J, the gap between germline ends came to 21 bases. Germline V gives CDR1 SGHRS, CDR2 YFSETQ. This CDR3 contains 16 residues. In the original workflow: ImmunoSEQ output lacked quality scores and full-length reads, limiting matched filtering. Here immunoSEQ multiplex PCR was the method, and the copy in TCRdb shows in-frame clones only, minus some. V and J calls and clone size are given by that table; D and trimming were obtained from the DNA. The sample comprises about half a million clones, 79% of which are singletons, and approximately 13% rests with the top ten.

The chain is built from TRBV5-1 and TRBJ1-1; D is uncertain. The origin of this receptor is a middle-aged woman in good health. Some clones in this sample may be carry-over from other donors' samples. The sequencing sample was made of PBMCs. This CDR3 reads CASSREAVEAGTEAFF. The DNA for the CDR3 is TGCGCCAGCAGCCGTGAGGCAGTGGAGGCCGGGACTGAAGCTTTCTTT.